The 9 T cell receptor beta chains given below trace back to one sample, sequenced in a study of cytomegalovirus exposure and HLA in healthy donors. The PCR ran on 60 Vbeta and 13 Jbeta primers. Some clones are missing from TCRdb's copy, which holds only in-frame ones; the method was immunoSEQ multiplex PCR. This table has 90,000 to 100,000 clones, under 85% appearing once. Sequenced material: PBMCs. The receptors derive from a middle-aged man in good health and CMV-seronegative.

This chain links TRBV7-9 with TRBJ1-4, with D possibly being TRBD1 (5 bases). The CDR3 is 13 residues long. The germline gives CDR1 SEHNR, CDR2 FQNEAQ (reference sequence). V lost 3 bases to trimming and J lost 5 bases, with 7 bases between them. The CDR3 nucleotides are TGTGCCAGCAGCTTCCAGGGAAATGAAAAACTGTTTTTT. Translation gives CASSFQGNEKLFF.

The chain employs TRBV4-3 and TRBJ2-7; tentatively, D is TRBD1 (5 bases). This CDR3 has 13 residues. CDR1 LGHNA and CDR2 YSLEER come from the germline V gene. The V gene lost 2 bases and the J gene lost 7 bases, with 12 bases spanning the gap. CDR3 nucleotide sequence: TGCGCCAGCAGCCAATCCACCAGGGAAGAGCAGTACTTC. It yields the protein CASSQSTREEQYF.

The chain couples TRBV19 to TRBJ1-4; the D gene is possibly TRBD1 (5 bases). The CDR3 is 15 amino acids. The V gene lost 5 bases and the J gene lost 0 bases, with 10 bases spanning the gap. Germline CDR1 and CDR2: LNHDA and SQIVND (reference sequence). CDR3 DNA sequence: TGTGCCAGTAGTCAATTCAGGGCAACTAATGAAAAACTGTTTTTT. This translates into CASSQFRATNEKLFF.

The rearrangement joins TRBV4-3 to TRBJ1-2; D possibly corresponds to TRBD1 (5 bases). Germline V gene data show CDR1 as LGHNA and CDR2 as YSLEER. V was clipped by 0 bases and J by 4 bases, with 9 bases between them. The CDR3 sequence is 14 residues long. CDR3 in amino acids: CASSQDQGSYGYTF. The DNA of the CDR3 is TGCGCCAGCAGCCAAGATCAGGGAAGCTATGGCTACACCTTC.

J is TRBJ2-7 and V is TRBV5-1; possible D gene TRBD1, 6 bases. The CDR3 is 14 residues long. Germline values: CDR1 SGHRS, CDR2 YFSETQ. Trimming pared 0 bases from V and 1 base from J, leaving 8 bases between. CDR3 DNA: TGCGCCAGCAGCTTGGGCAGGGGTTCCTACGAGCAGTACTTC. Translating it yields CASSLGRGSYEQYF.

The V call is TRBV6-1, the J call TRBJ1-1, with TRBD1 matching over 7 bases. Trimming removed 0 bases from V and 5 bases from J; junction bases left unmatched: 6. Germline values: CDR1 MNHNS, CDR2 SASEGT. The CDR3 has 15 amino acids. In DNA, the CDR3 is TGTGCCAGCAGTGAAGCGCATAGGGGGCGAACTGAAGCTTTCTTT. It specifies CASSEAHRGRTEAFF.

This clone was counted between two and nine times. This sequence joins TRBV7-9 and TRBJ1-1; no clear D. CDR1 and CDR2 from the germline V gene are SEHNR and FQNEAQ (reference sequence). The CDR3 loop spans 12 amino acids. V was clipped by 5 bases and J by 10 bases, with 14 bases between them. The CDR3 coding sequence is TGTGCCAGCAGCCCTCTTTCGGAGGTAGCTTTCTTT. As protein: CASSPLSEVAFF.

The chain is built from TRBV28 and TRBJ1-2, with no clear D. V lost 3 bases and J lost 4, with 15 bases in between. CDR1 is MDHEN, CDR2 SYDVKM, per germline. This CDR3 region has 15 residues. This chain's CDR3 is CASSFPPRETYGYTF. The CDR3 nucleotides are TGTGCCAGCAGTTTTCCCCCCCGGGAAACCTATGGCTACACCTTC.

The rearrangement links TRBV5-6 to TRBJ1-1; tentative D call: TRBD1 (5 bases). From germline, CDR1 is SGHDT and CDR2 YYEEEE. The CDR3 length is 15 residues. Trimming left V 6 bases short and J 0 bases short, with 15 bases between. The CDR3 nucleotides read TGTGCCAGCACCATCGCGGGGGTAGTGAACACTGAAGCTTTCTTT. Translating it yields CASTIAGVVNTEAFF.